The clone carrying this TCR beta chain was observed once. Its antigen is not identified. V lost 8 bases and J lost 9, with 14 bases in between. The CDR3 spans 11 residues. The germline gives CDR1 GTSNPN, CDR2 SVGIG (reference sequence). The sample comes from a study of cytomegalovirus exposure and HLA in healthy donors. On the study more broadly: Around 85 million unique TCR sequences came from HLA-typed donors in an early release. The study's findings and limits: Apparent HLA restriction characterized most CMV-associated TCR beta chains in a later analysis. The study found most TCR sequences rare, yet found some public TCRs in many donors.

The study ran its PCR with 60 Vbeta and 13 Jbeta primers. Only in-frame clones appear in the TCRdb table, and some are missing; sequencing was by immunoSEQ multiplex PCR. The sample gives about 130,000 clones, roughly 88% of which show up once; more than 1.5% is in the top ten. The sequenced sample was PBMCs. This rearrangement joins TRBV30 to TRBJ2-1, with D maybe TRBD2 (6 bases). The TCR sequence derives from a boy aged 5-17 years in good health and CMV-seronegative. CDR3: CAGKTSLEQFF. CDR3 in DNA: TGTGCCGGGAAGACTAGTCTTGAGCAGTTCTTC.